These 26 T cell receptor beta chains share one sample of origin, sequenced in a study of T cells in Graves' hyperthyroidism and ophthalmopathy. Regions amplified from RNA transcripts were the TCR beta CDR3 regions. Primed by the HTBI set, a first-round RT-PCR was run on the TCR CDR3. From the multiplex PCR reads, TCRdb called clonotypes with MiXCR, one entry per CDR3 protein. The table includes approximately 570,000 distinct CDR3 sequences, about 20% detected once. Sequencing was carried out using blood. The receptors originated from a man in his forties or fifties with Graves' ophthalmopathy.

The V gene is TRBV7-6, the J gene TRBJ2-7; 9 bases fit TRBD2. Germline-derived CDR1 and CDR2 are SGHVS and FNYEAQ. This CDR3 spans 15 amino acids. V trimming: 0 bases; J trimming: 2 bases; junction bases outside the gene matches: 2. The CDR3 DNA follows: TGTGCCAGCAGCTTAGCTGGCGGGAGGGCCTACGAGCAGTACTTC. This translates into CASSLAGGRAYEQYF. The full variable domain, completed using reference TRBV7-6 and TRBJ2-7, is GAGVSQSPRYKVTKRGQDVALRCDPISGHVSLYWYRQALGQGPEFLTYFNYEAQQDKSGLPNDRFSAERPEGSISTLTIQRTEQRDSAMYRCASSLAGGRAYEQYFGPGTRLTVT.

The J gene is TRBJ2-5, the V gene TRBV7-9, with D possibly being TRBD2 (6 bases). V was trimmed by 7 bases and J by 4 bases, leaving 16 bases between them. This CDR3 spans 14 amino acids. Germline assignment: CDR1 SEHNR and CDR2 FQNEAQ (reference sequence). In DNA, the CDR3 is TGTGCCAGCATCTCGGGGACTCCGGGAGAGACCCAGTACTTC. As protein: CASISGTPGETQYF.

This clonotype has more than one count but fewer than ten. The rearrangement links TRBV20-1 to TRBJ1-2, with TRBD1 matching over 8 bases. The J segment lost 4 bases and the V segment lost 4 bases, leaving 8 bases of the junction unmatched. The CDR3 runs to 14 residues. Germline CDR1 is DFQATT and CDR2 is SNEGSKA (reference sequence). The CDR3 here is CSATWTGSTYGYTF. The DNA for the CDR3 is TGCAGTGCTACCTGGACAGGGAGTACCTATGGCTACACCTTC.

The chain has TRBV2 and TRBJ2-1, with D perhaps being TRBD1 or TRBD2 (5 bases each). The CDR3 is 14 amino acids. Germline V gene data show CDR1 as SNHLY and CDR2 as FYNNEI. V lost 9 bases and J lost 5, with 17 bases in between. CDR3 amino acids: CASSPGRGDNEQFF. In DNA, the CDR3 is TGTGCCAGTTCTCCAGGGAGAGGGGACAATGAGCAGTTCTTC.

This clonotype was picked up many times. V and J are TRBV12-3 or TRBV12-4 and TRBJ2-7, with D uncertain. There are 12 residues in the CDR3. Trimming removed 11 bases from V and 3 bases from J, with 14 bases in between. CDR3 sequence (DNA): TGTGCCTCGAGCAGAACCTTCTACGAGCAGTACTTC. Translation gives CASSRTFYEQYF.

The J gene is TRBJ2-7, the V gene TRBV7-6, with D possibly being TRBD2 (6 bases). V was trimmed by 0 bases and J by 4 bases, leaving 22 bases between them. This CDR3 has 18 amino acids. Per germline, CDR1 SGHVS and CDR2 FNYEAQ. The CDR3 coding sequence is TGTGCCAGCAGCTTAGCAAGTGGGGCGGGAAGAGGGTCATACGAGCAGTACTTC. Protein: CASSLASGAGRGSYEQYF.

This clonotype was found many times. DNA of the CDR3: TGTGCCAGCTCACCACTACTAGCGGGAGGGCCCTACGAGCAGTACTTC. This sequence encodes CASSPLLAGGPYEQYF. V and J are TRBV18 and TRBJ2-7; 13 nucleotides line up with TRBD2. V was pared by 1 base and J by 2 bases, with 2 bases of the junction left unmatched. The CDR3 loop spans 16 amino acids. Germline CDR1 KGHSH, CDR2 LQKENI.

Ten or more counts support this clonotype. This chain connects TRBV11-2 to TRBJ1-5; possibly TRBD1 for D (5 bases). The germline CDR1 and CDR2 sequences are SGHAT and FQNNGV. Trimming left V 7 bases short and J 5 bases short, with 12 bases between. The CDR3 is 13 amino acids. For the CDR3, the DNA is TGTGCCAGCAAGGGACCTAACGATCAGCCCCAGCATTTT. Translating it yields CASKGPNDQPQHF.

This clonotype showed up just a few times. The rearrangement links TRBV6-2 or TRBV6-3 to TRBJ1-2; weak D call: TRBD1 (6 bases). V was pared by 5 bases and J by 3 bases, with 10 bases between. Germline-derived CDR1 and CDR2 are MNHEY and SVGEGT. The CDR3 runs 13 residues. The CDR3 region has the DNA TGTGCCAGCAGTAAGGGGGACGACTATGGCTACACCTTC. Encoded protein: CASSKGDDYGYTF.

This chain uses TRBV30 with TRBJ2-1, with 10 nucleotides matching TRBD2. The V and J ends lost 3 bases and 5 bases, in that order; junction bases with no gene match: 7. The CDR3 runs to 15 residues. CDR1 and CDR2 from the germline V gene are GTSNPN and SVGIG (reference sequence). In DNA, the CDR3 is TGTGCCTGGAGAATAGCGGGGGGCCCCCACAATGAGCAGTTCTTC. Translating it yields CAWRIAGGPHNEQFF.

The chain is built from TRBV30 and TRBJ1-6, with D hard to call. CDR3 length: 14 residues. Germline V lookup: CDR1 GTSNPN, CDR2 SVGIG (reference sequence). Deletions cut 3 bases from V and 0 bases from J, with 6 bases between. The DNA of the CDR3 is TGTGCCTGGAGAGAGGACTCCTATAATTCACCCCTCCACTTT. It yields the protein CAWREDSYNSPLHF. The variable domain in full, with the rest retrieved from reference TRBV30 and TRBJ1-6, is SQTIHQWPATLVQPVGSPLSLECTVEGTSNPNLYWYRQAAGRGLQLLFYSVGIGQISSEVPQNLSASRPQDRQFILSSKKLLLSDSGFYLCAWREDSYNSPLHFGNGTRLTVT.

This clonotype was recorded at least ten times. The rearrangement links TRBV9 to TRBJ1-1; unclear D gene. V lost 5 bases to trimming and J lost 0 bases, with 8 bases between them. Germline assignment: CDR1 SGDLS and CDR2 YYNGEE. CDR3 length equals 13 residues. The CDR3 DNA reads TGTGCCAGCAGTCCCGCAATGAACACTGAAGCTTTCTTT. It yields the protein CASSPAMNTEAFF. The variable domain in full, completed from reference TRBV9 and TRBJ1-1, reads DSGVTQTPKHLITATGQRVTLRCSPRSGDLSVYWYQQSLDQGLQFLIQYYNGEERAKGNILERFSAQQFPDLHSELNLSSLELGDSALYFCASSPAMNTEAFFGQGTRLTVV.

V usage is TRBV7-9 and J usage is TRBJ2-1; D call uncertain. CDR1 and CDR2 from the germline V gene are SEHNR and FQNEAQ (reference sequence). The germline V and J ends were trimmed by 7 bases and 6 bases, with 22 bases remaining between them. The CDR3 spans 16 residues. The CDR3 DNA sequence: TGTGCCAGCACCCGGCATTTGGGGTTGGACCCCAATGAGCAGTTCTTC. It encodes CASTRHLGLDPNEQFF.

This clonotype showed up just a few times. V usage is TRBV29-1 and J usage is TRBJ1-1, with D possibly matching TRBD1 (6 bases). CDR3 size: 15 residues. Trimming removed 6 bases at V and 1 base at J, with 18 bases between. The germline gives CDR1 SQVTM, CDR2 ANQGSEA. CDR3 in amino acids: CSVLTFRGANTEAFF. CDR3 coding DNA: TGCAGCGTCCTCACCTTTAGGGGGGCGAACACTGAAGCTTTCTTT.

This clonotype was seen ten or more times. V is TRBV7-2 and J is TRBJ2-1, with D unclear. Germline V lookup: CDR1 SGHTA, CDR2 FQGNSA. Trimming took off 2 bases at V and 12 bases at J, with 17 bases between the two ends. The CDR3 sequence is 14 residues long. The CDR3 reads CASSLLIALSGQFF. The CDR3 DNA reads as TGTGCCAGCAGCTTACTCATCGCATTGTCTGGGCAGTTCTTC.

This clonotype was seen a handful of times. V gene TRBV28 combines with J gene TRBJ2-7, with D maybe TRBD2 (6 bases). The CDR3 spans 15 residues. With 3 bases removed from V and 3 bases from J, the gap between germline ends came to 15 bases. Germline V CDR1 and CDR2: MDHEN, SYDVKM. CDR3 DNA sequence: TGTGCCAGCAGTTTGGGGGGACTCAAAAACTACGAGCAGTACTTC. As protein: CASSLGGLKNYEQYF.

V is TRBV6-5 and J is TRBJ1-2; 8 nucleotides match TRBD1. CDR1 is MNHEY and CDR2 is SVGAGI in the germline V gene. The CDR3 runs 15 residues. Losses at the gene ends were 4 bases for V and 1 base for J; bases not matched to a gene: 5. The CDR3 sequence is CASSLRQGLNYGYTF. CDR3 sequence (DNA): TGTGCCAGCAGTTTACGACAGGGGCTTAACTATGGCTACACCTTC.

The V and J genes are TRBV5-1 and TRBJ1-1, with D hard to call. Germline assignment: CDR1 SGHRS and CDR2 YFSETQ. Trimming shortened V by 1 base and J by 4 bases, and 17 bases separated the two germline ends. The CDR3 sequence is 16 residues long. CDR3 protein: CASSLMGGSGVTEAFF. CDR3 bases: TGCGCCAGCAGCTTGATGGGAGGCTCTGGGGTCACTGAAGCTTTCTTT. The complete variable domain, with remaining parts taken from reference TRBV5-1 and TRBJ1-1, reads KAGVTQTPRYLIKTRGQQVTLSCSPISGHRSVSWYQQTPGQGLQFLFEYFSETQRNKGNFPGRFSGRQFSNSRSEMNVSTLELGDSALYLCASSLMGGSGVTEAFFGQGTRLTVV.

Only a few counts were recorded for this clonotype. The genes are TRBV2 and TRBJ1-2; maybe TRBD1 (5 bases). The CDR3 is made up of 16 amino acids. Between the trimmed V and J ends, which lost 3 bases and 4 bases, there was a span of 18 bases. Germline V gene lookup returns CDR1 SNHLY and CDR2 FYNNEI. CDR3 DNA: TGTGCCAGCAGTGACCATCGTGTCGGGGCCTTCTATGGCTACACCTTC. Translated: CASSDHRVGAFYGYTF.

This clonotype was picked up a small number of times. The chain joins TRBV5-1 to TRBJ2-7, with D tentatively TRBD1 or TRBD2 (5 bases each). Trimming stripped 0 bases from V and 2 bases from J, with 9 bases between. The CDR3 loop spans 14 amino acids. Germline V gene sequence: CDR1 SGHRS, CDR2 YFSETQ. Here the CDR3 reads CASSLGGDPYEQYF. Here the CDR3 DNA reads TGCGCCAGCAGCTTGGGAGGGGACCCCTACGAGCAGTACTTC.

The V call is TRBV7-9, the J call TRBJ2-3, with 9 bases lining up with TRBD1. V lost 10 bases and J lost 4; bases outside the gene matches: 9. The CDR3 has 14 residues. Germline loops: CDR1 SEHNR, CDR2 FQNEAQ (reference sequence). The CDR3 loop is CATNTGGAADTQYF. The CDR3 DNA sequence: TGTGCCACCAATACAGGGGGCGCCGCAGATACGCAGTATTTT.

The chain joins TRBV7-3 to TRBJ1-5, with 10 nucleotides matching TRBD1. Germline V gives CDR1 SGHTA, CDR2 FQGTGA. The CDR3 is made up of 17 amino acids. The V segment lost 1 base and the J segment 4 bases; nucleotides outside the gene matches: 7. CDR3 region: CASSLRQTGQGNQPQHF. The CDR3, as DNA: TGTGCCAGCAGCTTAAGACAAACGGGACAGGGGAATCAGCCCCAGCATTTT.

The gene calls are TRBV14 and TRBJ2-5; D call uncertain. The CDR3 has 15 residues. Germline V gene sequence: CDR1 SGHDN, CDR2 FVKESK. V was clipped by 1 base and J by 5 bases, with 14 bases between them. CDR3 amino acids: CASSQASHGMETQYF. The CDR3 DNA reads as TGTGCCAGCAGCCAAGCCTCCCATGGTATGGAGACCCAGTACTTC.

This clonotype was detected many times. The chain employs TRBV19 and TRBJ1-5; possible D gene TRBD1, 5 bases. The CDR3 runs to 18 residues. Germline CDR1 reads LNHDA; CDR2 reads SQIVND (reference sequence). The ends were cut back, 2 bases at V and 1 base at J, with 18 bases in the middle. The CDR3 DNA reads TGTGCCAGTAGTATATATGGTCCGGACCGGGGGAGCAATCAGCCCCAGCATTTT. Translation: CASSIYGPDRGSNQPQHF.

This clonotype has at least ten counts. The chain links TRBV27 to TRBJ2-7, with D possibly TRBD2 on 6 matching bases. V lost 7 bases to trimming and J lost 2 bases, with 18 bases between them. This CDR3 is 15 amino acids long. CDR1 and CDR2 from the germline V gene are MNHEY and SMNVEV (reference sequence). In DNA form, the CDR3 reads TGTGCCAGCAAAGGCCAGGAGGGCTTAACCTACGAGCAGTACTTC. Residues: CASKGQEGLTYEQYF.

This clonotype came up a few times. CDR3 bases: TGTGCCAGCAGTTACCTGGGGGGCGGCGGAAACACCATATATTTT. It is translated as CASSYLGGGGNTIYF. The chain uses TRBV6-5 and TRBJ1-3; maybe TRBD1 (6 bases). This CDR3 region has 15 residues. The germline V gene has CDR1 MNHEY and CDR2 SVGAGI. The V and J ends lost 2 bases and 4 bases respectively, with 12 bases between them.